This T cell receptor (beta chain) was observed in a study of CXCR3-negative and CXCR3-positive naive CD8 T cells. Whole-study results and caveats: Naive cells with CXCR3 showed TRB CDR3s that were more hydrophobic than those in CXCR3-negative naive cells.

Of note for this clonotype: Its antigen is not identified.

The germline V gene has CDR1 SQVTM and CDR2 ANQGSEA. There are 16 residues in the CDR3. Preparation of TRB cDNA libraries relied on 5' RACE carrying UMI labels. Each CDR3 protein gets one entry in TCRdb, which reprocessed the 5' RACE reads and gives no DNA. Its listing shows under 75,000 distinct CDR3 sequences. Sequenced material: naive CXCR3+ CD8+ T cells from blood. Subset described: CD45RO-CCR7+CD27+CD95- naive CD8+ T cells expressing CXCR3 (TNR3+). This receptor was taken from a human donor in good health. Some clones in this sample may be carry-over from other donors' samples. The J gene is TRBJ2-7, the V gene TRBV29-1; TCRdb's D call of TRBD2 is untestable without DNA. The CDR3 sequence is CSVYPGLASRSYEQYF.